Listed below are T cell receptor beta chains from one sample, sequenced in a study of shared clonotypes between healthy human individuals. Data came from immunoSEQ multiplex PCR; TCRdb stores just in-frame clones and leaves some out. The table has some 1 million clones, 65% to 80% seen once. The sample was memory CD4+ T cells sorted from blood. The receptors here all came from a man aged 18 to 29 in good health. The CDR3 runs from the conserved cysteine through the conserved F or W. Fields, in order: V gene, J gene, clone size, CDR3 protein. Size is stated for part of the rows, as once, few or many counts, or as a class when the clone is expanded.

TRBV28	TRBJ1-5	NA	CASSFEVGGFNQPQHF
TRBV4-3	TRBJ2-5	NA	CASSQARGIEEVQYF
TRBV4-1	TRBJ2-5	NA	CASSQALRETQYF
TRBV6-1	TRBJ2-7	NA	CASSEPGVSPEQYF
TRBV25-1	TRBJ2-4	NA	CASTGTEKNIQYF
TRBV5-1	TRBJ2-5	NA	CASRRVTAPEETQYF
TRBV7-2	TRBJ1-4	few	CASSSDREKLFF
TRBV2	TRBJ1-5	once	CASSGSLHSNQPQHF
TRBV6-5	TRBJ2-7	NA	CASKGRYEQYF
TRBV7-2	TRBJ2-3	NA	CASSLRTVPDTQYF
TRBV6-6	TRBJ2-1	NA	CASSYQTIPYNEQFF
TRBV6-1	TRBJ1-6	once	CASSERTVSPLHF
TRBV5-1	TRBJ2-1	NA	CASTGGDRAEQFF
TRBV19	TRBJ2-7	NA	CASSPGQPYEQYF
TRBV5-4	TRBJ2-3	NA	CASSLEFAGGTDTQYF
TRBV5-1	TRBJ2-7	NA	CASRTSASSYEQYF
TRBV5-1	TRBJ2-1	NA	CASSLGGNSYNEQFF
TRBV11-2	TRBJ2-5	NA	CASSAPGGAAETQYF
TRBV7-9	TRBJ1-2	NA	CASSLQGAEGYTF
TRBV6-5	TRBJ2-1	NA	CASSRLQAPYNEQFF
TRBV5-1	TRBJ2-5	NA	CASSLTGQQETQYF
TRBV4-1	TRBJ2-7	NA	CASSQGGTLTYEQYF
TRBV5-1	TRBJ2-5	NA	CASSLSPGRQETQYF
TRBV6-5	TRBJ1-1	NA	CASSSTGPETEAFF
TRBV28	TRBJ1-5	NA	CASTGQGVPNQPQHF
TRBV25-1	TRBJ2-7	NA	CASTRDGASYEQYF
TRBV10-1	TRBJ2-7	NA	CASRPAYEQYF
TRBV7-2	TRBJ2-1	NA	CASSLALRPYNEQFF
TRBV7-3	TRBJ2-3	NA	CASSLIGRASDTQYF
TRBV6-1	TRBJ1-1	few	CASSTLTSNTEAFF
TRBV5-6	TRBJ1-5	many	CASSIRQGMNQPQHF
TRBV5-6	TRBJ2-7	NA	CASSFGRSSYEQYF
TRBV13	TRBJ2-7	few	CASRRTGQSYEQYF
TRBV5-1	TRBJ2-1	NA	CASSLELGEQFF
TRBV5-1	TRBJ2-5	NA	CASSLQGDIQETQYF
TRBV5-4	TRBJ1-2	once	CASSLLEAPVGGYTF
TRBV29-1	NA	NA	CSARAGYEQYF
TRBV7-9	TRBJ2-7	NA	CASSLEDGPNYEQYF
TRBV5-1	TRBJ1-1	few	CASSLNQNKNTEAFF
TRBV21-1	TRBJ1-3	NA	CASADSSGNTIYF
TRBV7-9	TRBJ2-3	NA	CASSSSGSTDTQYF
TRBV11-2	TRBJ2-1	NA	CASSLSGYNEQFF